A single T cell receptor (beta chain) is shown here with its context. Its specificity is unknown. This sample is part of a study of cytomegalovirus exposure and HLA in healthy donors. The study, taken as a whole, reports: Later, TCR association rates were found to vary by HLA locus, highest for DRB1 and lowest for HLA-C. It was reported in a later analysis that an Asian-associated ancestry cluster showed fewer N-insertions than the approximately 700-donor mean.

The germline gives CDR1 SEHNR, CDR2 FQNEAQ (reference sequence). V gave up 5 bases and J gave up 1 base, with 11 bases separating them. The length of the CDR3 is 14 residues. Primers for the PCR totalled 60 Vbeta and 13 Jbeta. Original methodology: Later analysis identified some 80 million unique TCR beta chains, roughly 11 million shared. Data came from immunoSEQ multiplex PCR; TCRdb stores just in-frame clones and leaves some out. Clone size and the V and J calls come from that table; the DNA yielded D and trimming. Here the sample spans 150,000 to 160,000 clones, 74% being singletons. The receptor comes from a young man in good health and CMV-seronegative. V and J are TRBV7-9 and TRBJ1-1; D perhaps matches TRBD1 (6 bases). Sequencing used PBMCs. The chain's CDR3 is CASSHTGTNTEAFF. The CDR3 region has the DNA TGTGCCAGCAGCCATACAGGGACGAACACTGAAGCTTTCTTT. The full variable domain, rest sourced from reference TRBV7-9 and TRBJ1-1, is DTGVSQNPRHKITKRGQNVTFRCDPISEHNRLYWYRQTLGQGPEFLTYFQNEAQLEKSRLLSDRFSAERPKGSFSTLEIQRTEQGDSAMYLCASSHTGTNTEAFFGQGTRLTVV.